The 12 T cell receptor beta chains presented below share a single source sample, sequenced in a study of OX40 agonist ivuxolimab in advanced cancers. Only in-frame clones appear in the TCRdb table, and some are missing; sequencing was by immunoSEQ multiplex PCR. This sample has just under 65,000 clones, with 84% found just once. The sequenced sample was CD4+ or CD8+ T cells sorted from blood, obtained in a trial of the OX40 agonist ivuxolimab. The receptor source for this set is an adult with an advanced solid tumor such as melanoma, head and neck, liver or kidney cancer.

V and J are TRBV4-1 and TRBJ2-5; the match to TRBD1 covers 9 bases. Germline assignment: CDR1 MGHRA and CDR2 YSYEKL. CDR3 size: 16 residues. With V trimmed by 4 bases and J by 7 bases, 13 bases remained unmatched. The CDR3 sequence: CASSRLPGQGLGTQYF. The CDR3 nucleotides are TGCGCCAGCAGCCGGCTCCCGGGACAGGGTTTGGGGACCCAGTACTTC.

The chain recombines TRBV19 with TRBJ2-1; TRBD2 agrees at 13 bases. CDR1 is LNHDA, CDR2 SQIVND, per germline (reference sequence). Trimming removed 5 bases from V and 8 bases from J; junction bases left unmatched: 9. This CDR3 has 16 amino acids. CDR3 DNA sequence: TGTGCCAGTAGTTTGACTAGCGGGGGGCCCGGCCATGAGCAGTTCTTC. Residues: CASSLTSGGPGHEQFF.

V and J are TRBV13 and TRBJ2-1, with TRBD2 matching 8 bases. Looked up from germline, CDR1 is PRHDT and CDR2 is FYEKMQ (reference sequence). V lost 5 bases and J lost 4; bases outside the gene matches: 10. The CDR3 runs to 16 residues. CDR3 nucleotides: TGTGCCAGCAGCGCCCGGGGGGGCGGGAGGTACAATGAGCAGTTCTTC. It codes for CASSARGGGRYNEQFF.

The chain carries TRBV6-5 and TRBJ2-2; D unclear. V was trimmed by 0 bases and J by 4 bases, leaving 3 bases between them. The CDR3 loop spans 13 amino acids. CDR1 is MNHEY and CDR2 is SVGAGI in the germline V gene. The CDR3 DNA sequence: TGTGCCAGCAGTTACTCGAGCACCGGGGAGCTGTTTTTT. Translating gives CASSYSSTGELFF.

The rearrangement links TRBV5-6 to TRBJ2-5, with D perhaps TRBD2 (5 bases). V lost 1 base, J lost 5 bases, and 15 bases lay in between. The V gene's germline CDR1 is SGHDT and CDR2 YYEEEE. The CDR3 length is 15 residues. The CDR3 nucleotides are TGTGCCAGCAGCTTGTGGACTCTTAACGGGGAGACCCAGTACTTC. It yields the protein CASSLWTLNGETQYF.

In this sample, this clone turned up a few times. The chain links TRBV6-5 to TRBJ2-7; a possible D gene is TRBD1 (5 bases). Trimming cost V 5 bases and J 2 bases, with 13 bases left between them. This CDR3 region has 14 residues. Germline V gene lookup returns CDR1 MNHEY and CDR2 SVGAGI. In nucleotides, the CDR3 is TGTGCCAGCAGTACCGCGGACACAACCTACGAGCAGTACTTC. Its protein is CASSTADTTYEQYF.

This rearrangement joins TRBV19 to TRBJ2-7, with D perhaps matching TRBD2 (6 bases). Germline CDR1 reads LNHDA; CDR2 reads SQIVND (reference sequence). Trimming removed 7 bases at V and 7 bases at J, with 20 bases between. CDR3 length: 14 residues. CDR3 nucleotides: TGTGCCAGTACTGGAGGGGTCCCGAGTAGGGAGCAGTACTTC. Translated: CASTGGVPSREQYF.

The V gene is TRBV7-2, the J gene TRBJ1-1; maybe TRBD1 (6 bases). The CDR3 runs to 12 residues. The germline V gene encodes CDR1 SGHTA and CDR2 FQGNSA. V was pared by 6 bases and J by 4 bases, with 9 bases between. The CDR3 protein is CASRLRGTEAFF. The CDR3 nucleotides are TGTGCCAGCAGGCTCAGGGGCACTGAAGCTTTCTTT.

The chain joins TRBV2 to TRBJ2-6; D may match TRBD1 or TRBD2 (5 bases each). V was trimmed by 2 bases and J by 9 bases, leaving 14 bases between them. This CDR3 comprises 15 residues. Germline V CDR1 and CDR2: SNHLY, FYNNEI. The CDR3 nucleotides read TGTGCCAGCAGTGAAACAGGACGGGGTGACAACGTCCTGACTTTC. Translated: CASSETGRGDNVLTF.

J is TRBJ2-7 and V is TRBV7-2; 9 bases map to TRBD1. The CDR3 is 15 amino acids. Germline V gene data show CDR1 as SGHTA and CDR2 as FQGNSA. Trimming at V came to 5 bases and at J to 6 bases, leaving 11 bases not matched to a gene. CDR3 coding DNA: TGTGCCAGCAGCACCAGGACAGGGGACATTCTCGAGCAGTACTTC. Its translation is CASSTRTGDILEQYF.

The CDR3 DNA reads TGTGCCAGCAGCCCGTTGGTGGGTTTGGTCTACGAGCAGTACTTC. Translation: CASSPLVGLVYEQYF. The gene calls are TRBV27 and TRBJ2-7; D unresolved. Trimming left V 6 bases short and J 3 bases short, with 18 bases between. The CDR3 is made up of 15 amino acids. Germline-derived CDR1 and CDR2 are MNHEY and SMNVEV (reference sequence).

This clone has more than one count but fewer than ten. This chain links TRBV7-3 with TRBJ2-1; D unresolved. The length of the CDR3 is 15 residues. V dropped 2 bases and J dropped 0 bases, with 8 bases sitting between them. Germline loops: CDR1 SGHTA, CDR2 FQGTGA. The CDR3: CASSLAASSYNEQFF. CDR3 sequence (DNA): TGTGCCAGCAGCTTAGCAGCCAGCTCCTACAATGAGCAGTTCTTC.